The rows below give T cell receptor beta chains drawn from one sample of a study of T-cell reconstitution after alpha-beta-depleted transplantation in children. TCRdb reprocessed the PCR reads via MiXCR and lists one record per CDR3 protein. The sample gives fewer than 250,000 distinct CDR3 sequences, about a sixth of which show up once; just under 45% is in the top ten. The specimen was PBMCs, mostly from graft donor cells, collected 360 days after TCRalphabeta/CD19-depleted stem cell transplant. The receptors come from a male patient between 2 and 10 years old who had a stem cell transplant for acute lymphoblastic leukemia, so the T cells may come from the graft donor. The CDR3 runs from the conserved cysteine through the conserved F or W. A D gene is named only where the DNA matches it firmly. Clone size appears in some rows only: once, few, many, or a class for an expanded clone.

d_call	j_call	v_call	clone_size	cdr3_nt	cdr3_aa
-	TRBJ2-2	TRBV4-3	many	TGCGCCAGCAGCCTAGAAGTCGCGAACACCGGGGAGCTGTTTTTT	CASSLEVANTGELFF
TRBD2	TRBJ2-1	TRBV5-1	-	TGCGCCAGCAGCTTGGGGGCTAGCGGGGAATACAATGAGCAGTTCTTC	CASSLGASGEYNEQFF
-	TRBJ2-5	TRBV4-2	-	TGTGCCAGCAGCCAAGGGACAGGACTATCGGGTGATAGAAGGTTTGGAGAGACCCAGTACTTC	CASSQGTGLSGDRRFGETQYF
-	TRBJ1-2	TRBV2	-	TGTGCCAGCAGCGCGGTAGGGGAGTATGGCTACACCTTC	CASSAVGEYGYTF
TRBD2	TRBJ2-1	TRBV5-1	few	TGCGCCAGCAGTTCCCGGACTAGCGGGGTGGACAATGAGCAGTTCTTC	CASSSRTSGVDNEQFF
TRBD1	TRBJ2-5	TRBV19	few	TGTGCCAGTAGTGGCTACGACAGGGGGGAGACCCAGTACTTC	CASSGYDRGETQYF
TRBD2	TRBJ2-5	TRBV10-3	-	TGTGCCATCAGTGAGATCCGCTTACTAGCGGGGGCGGTCCAAGAGACCCAGTACTTC	CAISEIRLLAGAVQETQYF
-	TRBJ1-2	TRBV6-5	many	TGTGCCAGCAGTTCACATGGGGACTATGGCTACACCTTC	CASSSHGDYGYTF
TRBD1	TRBJ2-7	TRBV6-5	few	TGTGCCAGCAGTTACTCAGGTGGTGAGGACAGGAGCTCCTACGAGCAGTACTTC	CASSYSGGEDRSSYEQYF
-	TRBJ2-1	TRBV7-9	-	TGTGCCAGCAGCGAAAAAGGAGACGAGGGTGAGCAGTTCTTC	CASSEKGDEGEQFF
-	TRBJ2-7	TRBV6-1	many	TGTGCCAGCAGTCAGAGCTTGGGGGGGCCGGACTACGAGCAGTACTTC	CASSQSLGGPDYEQYF